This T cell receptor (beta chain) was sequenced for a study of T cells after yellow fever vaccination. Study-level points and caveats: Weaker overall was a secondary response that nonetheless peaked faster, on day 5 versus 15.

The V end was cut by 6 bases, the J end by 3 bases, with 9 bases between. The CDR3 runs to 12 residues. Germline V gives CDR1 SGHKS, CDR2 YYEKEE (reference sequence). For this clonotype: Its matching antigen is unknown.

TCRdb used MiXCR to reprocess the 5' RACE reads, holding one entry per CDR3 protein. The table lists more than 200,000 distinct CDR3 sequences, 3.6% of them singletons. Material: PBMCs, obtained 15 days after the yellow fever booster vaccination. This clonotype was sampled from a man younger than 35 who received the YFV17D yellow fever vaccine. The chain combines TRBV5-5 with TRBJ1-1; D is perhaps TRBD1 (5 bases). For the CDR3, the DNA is TGTGCCAGCAAAAGAGGGGACACTGAAGCTTTCTTT. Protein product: CASKRGDTEAFF.